These T cell receptor beta chains were read from a single sample in a study of blood T cell repertoires in COVID-19. Sequenced by immunoSEQ multiplex PCR; TCRdb stores in-frame clones only, minus some. The table has around 230,000 clones, 80% to 90% seen once. Sequencing used peripheral blood. Receptors were obtained from a woman in her 50s with acute or convalescent COVID-19. Both conserved end residues are part of each CDR3. D genes are given only for firm matches. Rows may omit the clone size; those that give it use once, few, many or a size class.

CDR3 length: 16
J gene: TRBJ2-4
V gene: TRBV9
clone size: .
D gene: .
CDR3 DNA: TGTGCCAGCAGCGTAGACAGGGATCTAGCCAAAAACATTCAGTACTTC
CDR3 protein: CASSVDRDLAKNIQYF

CDR3 length: 14
J gene: TRBJ2-1
V gene: TRBV5-5
clone size: .
D gene: .
CDR3 DNA: TGTGCCAGCAGCTTGGTTCTAGTCAACAATGAGCAGTTCTTC
CDR3 protein: CASSLVLVNNEQFF

CDR3 length: 17
J gene: TRBJ2-1
V gene: TRBV5-1
clone size: .
D gene: TRBD2
CDR3 DNA: TGCGCCAGCAGCCTACACCGAGCGGGAGGGCCGAACAATGAGCAGTTCTTC
CDR3 protein: CASSLHRAGGPNNEQFF

CDR3 length: 16
J gene: TRBJ1-2
V gene: TRBV9
clone size: .
D gene: TRBD1
CDR3 DNA: TGTGCCAGCAGCGTAGCTAGGGACAGGGGTAACTATGGCTACACCTTC
CDR3 protein: CASSVARDRGNYGYTF

CDR3 length: 16
J gene: TRBJ2-7
V gene: TRBV4-1
clone size: .
D gene: TRBD1
CDR3 DNA: TGCGCCAGCAGCCAAGAGGTTTGGGACAGGGTGAGCGAGCAGTACTTC
CDR3 protein: CASSQEVWDRVSEQYF

CDR3 length: 16
J gene: TRBJ1-1
V gene: TRBV3-1/TRBV3-2
clone size: once
D gene: TRBD1
CDR3 DNA: TGTGCCAGCAAGACAGGGGGCAGTTCGCCCGACACTGAAGCTTTCTTT
CDR3 protein: CASKTGGSSPDTEAFF

CDR3 length: 13
J gene: TRBJ2-1
V gene: TRBV5-1
clone size: .
D gene: .
CDR3 DNA: TGCGCCAGCAGCTTGCTACGGGTAAATGAGCAGTTCTTC
CDR3 protein: CASSLLRVNEQFF

CDR3 length: 14
J gene: TRBJ2-1
V gene: TRBV5-1
clone size: .
D gene: .
CDR3 DNA: TGCGCCAGCAGCTTGGCCATTACCACAAATGAGCAGTTCTTC
CDR3 protein: CASSLAITTNEQFF

CDR3 length: 13
J gene: TRBJ1-1
V gene: TRBV14
clone size: .
D gene: .
CDR3 DNA: TGTGCCAGCAGCCAACAAAGGGGCACTGAAGCTTTCTTT
CDR3 protein: CASSQQRGTEAFF

CDR3 length: 15
J gene: TRBJ2-5
V gene: TRBV7-3
clone size: .
D gene: TRBD2
CDR3 DNA: TGTGCCAGCAGCTTATCTAGCGGTCCCCAAGAGACCCAGTACTTC
CDR3 protein: CASSLSSGPQETQYF

CDR3 length: 12
J gene: TRBJ2-1
V gene: TRBV19
clone size: .
D gene: .
CDR3 DNA: TGTGCCAGTAGGAAGACTGAGGGGGACCAGTTCTTC
CDR3 protein: CASRKTEGDQFF

CDR3 length: 14
J gene: TRBJ2-7
V gene: TRBV19
clone size: .
D gene: TRBD2
CDR3 DNA: TGTGCCAGTAGTATAGGTGCGGGAGACTACGAGCAGTACTTC
CDR3 protein: CASSIGAGDYEQYF

CDR3 length: 13
J gene: TRBJ2-1
V gene: TRBV27
clone size: .
D gene: .
CDR3 DNA: TGTGCCAGCAGACCCCAAGACTCGATTGAGCAGTTCTTC
CDR3 protein: CASRPQDSIEQFF

CDR3 length: 15
J gene: TRBJ1-5
V gene: TRBV24-1
clone size: once
D gene: .
CDR3 DNA: TGTGCCACCAGTGAACCGACAGAGAGCAATCAGCCCCAGCATTTT
CDR3 protein: CATSEPTESNQPQHF

CDR3 length: 17
J gene: TRBJ1-5
V gene: TRBV19
clone size: .
D gene: TRBD1
CDR3 DNA: TGTGCCAGTAGTGTTGGAGGGGGACAGGAAGGCAATCAGCCCCAGCATTTT
CDR3 protein: CASSVGGGQEGNQPQHF

CDR3 length: 15
J gene: TRBJ2-1
V gene: TRBV5-6
clone size: .
D gene: .
CDR3 DNA: TGTGCCAGCAGCTTGGCCGCTAGCTCCTACAATGAGCAGTTCTTC
CDR3 protein: CASSLAASSYNEQFF

CDR3 length: 15
J gene: TRBJ2-2
V gene: TRBV5-6
clone size: .
D gene: .
CDR3 DNA: TGTGCCAGCAGTTGGGACACTTCGAACACCGGGGAGCTGTTTTTT
CDR3 protein: CASSWDTSNTGELFF

CDR3 length: 15
J gene: TRBJ1-5
V gene: TRBV5-1
clone size: .
D gene: .
CDR3 DNA: TGCGCCAGCAGCTTGTATGGGGGGGAGAGCCAGCCCCAGCATTTT
CDR3 protein: CASSLYGGESQPQHF

CDR3 length: 13
J gene: TRBJ1-1
V gene: TRBV27
clone size: .
D gene: .
CDR3 DNA: TGTGCCAGCAGTTTAGGTGGGCCCGATGAAGCTTTCTTT
CDR3 protein: CASSLGGPDEAFF

CDR3 length: 17
J gene: TRBJ2-2
V gene: TRBV4-2
clone size: few
D gene: .
CDR3 DNA: TGTGCCAGCAGCCAAGATCCCGGCAGGGAGGACACCGGGGAGCTGTTTTTT
CDR3 protein: CASSQDPGREDTGELFF

CDR3 length: 15
J gene: TRBJ1-3
V gene: TRBV6-5
clone size: once
D gene: TRBD1
CDR3 DNA: TGTGCCAGCAGCAGGGACAGATCCTCTGGAAACACCATATATTTT
CDR3 protein: CASSRDRSSGNTIYF

CDR3 length: 13
J gene: TRBJ2-1
V gene: TRBV7-3
clone size: .
D gene: .
CDR3 DNA: TGTGCCAGCAGCTTAACGGTTGGGCATGAGCAGTTCTTC
CDR3 protein: CASSLTVGHEQFF

CDR3 length: 14
J gene: TRBJ2-7
V gene: TRBV28
clone size: .
D gene: .
CDR3 DNA: TGTGCCAGCATCCCCGCGACAATCTCCTACGAGCAGTACTTC
CDR3 protein: CASIPATISYEQYF

CDR3 length: 12
J gene: TRBJ2-3
V gene: TRBV18
clone size: .
D gene: .
CDR3 DNA: TGTGCCAGCTCAGGGCCGGCAGATACGCAGTATTTT
CDR3 protein: CASSGPADTQYF

CDR3 length: 18
J gene: TRBJ2-1
V gene: TRBV19
clone size: .
D gene: TRBD1
CDR3 DNA: TGTGCCAGTAGTATAGGATGGGGACAGGGTAGGTCCTACAATGAGCAGTTCTTC
CDR3 protein: CASSIGWGQGRSYNEQFF